This TCR beta chain was found in a study of blood T cell repertoires in COVID-19. Trimming took 9 bases from V and 3 from J, leaving 18 bases between them. Germline loops: CDR1 PRHDT, CDR2 FYEKMQ (reference sequence). The CDR3 totals 14 residues. Some clones are missing from TCRdb's copy, which holds only in-frame ones; the method was immunoSEQ multiplex PCR. The sample yields 250,000 or so clones, 86% seen once. The source is a woman in her twenties or thirties with active or convalescent COVID-19. Material for sequencing was peripheral blood. The V call is TRBV13, the J call TRBJ2-7; the D gene is possibly TRBD2 (5 bases). The CDR3 nucleotides are TGTGCCAGTTCCTGGGGAGAACTTAGCTACGAGCAGTACTTC. It translates to CASSWGELSYEQYF.